This T cell receptor (beta chain) appears in the sequencing data of a study of cytomegalovirus exposure and HLA in healthy donors. The CDR3 runs to 15 residues. Trimming took 0 bases from V and 6 from J, leaving 12 bases between them. Germline-derived CDR1 and CDR2 are SGHAT and FQNNGV. Study-level findings and limits: Associated with cytomegalovirus, according to the listing, were 170 or so TCR beta chains. Reports credit the classifier with highly specific, highly sensitive diagnosis of cytomegalovirus status. Generally TCR sequences proved uncommon, though certain public TCRs appeared in numerous donors. Clusters of TCRs from the first cohort tended to co-occur in the 90 to 150 validation repertoires (as a later analysis found).

Of note for this clone: As yet, its antigen is unknown.

Produced via immunoSEQ multiplex PCR; TCRdb's table is partial and in-frame only. The sample yields about 73,000 clones, roughly 90% seen once. This clonotype was obtained from a woman aged 18-29 years in good health and CMV-seropositive. The genes are TRBV11-2 and TRBJ2-1; D is possibly TRBD1 (5 bases). Source material: PBMCs. The CDR3 region is CASSLDPQGFNEQFF. CDR3 in DNA: TGTGCCAGCAGCTTAGACCCCCAGGGATTCAATGAGCAGTTCTTC.